In its sample, the clone carrying this T cell receptor (beta chain) was seen many times. Its target is not known. Regions amplified from RNA transcripts were the TCR beta CDR3 regions. When the TCR CDR3 underwent first-round RT-PCR, the HTBI primer set was used. TCRdb itself ran the multiplex PCR reads through MiXCR, one entry per CDR3 protein. The sample records 330,000 or so distinct CDR3 sequences, 18% being singletons. The CDR3 spans 13 residues. V lost 7 bases to trimming and J lost 4 bases, with 17 bases between them. CDR1 is DFQATT, CDR2 SNEGSKA, per germline (reference sequence). These data are taken from a study of T cells in Graves' hyperthyroidism and ophthalmopathy. Study observations and caveats: For ophthalmopathy, model prediction preceded onset by a median 6.5 months.

The source is a woman aged 35 to 49 with Graves' ophthalmopathy. Sequencing used blood. The rearrangement uses TRBV20-1 and TRBJ2-7; tentative D call: TRBD2 (5 bases). The DNA for the CDR3 is TGCAGTGGCCGGGGTCTGAGGGATTACGAGCAGTACTTC. Protein: CSGRGLRDYEQYF.